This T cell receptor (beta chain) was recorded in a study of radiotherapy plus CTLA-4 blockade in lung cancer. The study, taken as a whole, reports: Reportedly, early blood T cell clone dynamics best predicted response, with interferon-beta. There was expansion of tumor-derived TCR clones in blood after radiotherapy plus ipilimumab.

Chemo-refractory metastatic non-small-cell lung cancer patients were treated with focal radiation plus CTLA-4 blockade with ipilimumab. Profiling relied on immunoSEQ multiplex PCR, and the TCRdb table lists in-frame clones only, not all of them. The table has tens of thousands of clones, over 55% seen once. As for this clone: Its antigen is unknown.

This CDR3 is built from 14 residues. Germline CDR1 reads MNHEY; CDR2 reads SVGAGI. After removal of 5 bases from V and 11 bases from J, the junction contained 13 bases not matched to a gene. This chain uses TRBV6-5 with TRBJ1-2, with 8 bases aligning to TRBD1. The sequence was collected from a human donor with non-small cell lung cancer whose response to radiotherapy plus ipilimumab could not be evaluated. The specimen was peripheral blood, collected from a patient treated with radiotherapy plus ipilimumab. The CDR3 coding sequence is TGTGCCAGCAGTCGATCTGGACAGGGCCCGGGGTACACCTTC. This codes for CASSRSGQGPGYTF.